This T cell receptor beta chain was identified during a study of T-cell reconstitution after alpha-beta-depleted transplantation in children. CDR1 is SGHRS and CDR2 is YFSETQ in the germline V gene. Trimming removed 4 bases at V and 0 bases at J, with 19 bases between. CDR3 length equals 17 residues. Unique molecular identifiers were incorporated during preparation of the TCRbeta library. One entry per CDR3 protein, called by TCRdb with MiXCR from the PCR reads. The profile shows fewer than 250,000 distinct CDR3 sequences, approximately 15% of them singletons. The gene calls are TRBV5-1 and TRBJ1-1; the D gene is possibly TRBD1 (5 bases). Source: PBMCs, mostly from graft donor cells, taken 360 days after TCRalphabeta/CD19-depleted stem cell transplant. The clonotype originates from a male patient aged 2-15 years who had a stem cell transplant for acute lymphoblastic leukemia, so the T cells may come from the graft donor. DNA of the CDR3: TGCGCCAGCAGCCGAACGGGAGTAGGGACTATGAACACTGAAGCTTTCTTT. Its translation: CASSRTGVGTMNTEAFF.